Detailed here is one T cell receptor (beta chain). This specimen belongs to a study of blood T cell repertoires in COVID-19. The germline V gene has CDR1 SGHNT and CDR2 YENEEA. CDR3 length: 14 amino acids. With 5 bases clipped from V and 4 bases from J, the junction kept 3 bases outside the gene matches. Using immunoSEQ multiplex PCR, the repertoire was profiled, and TCRdb retains in-frame clones only, with some absent. The data hold a few hundred thousand clones, with 80% to 90% observed a single time. The sequence was collected from a woman in her 50s who had recovered from COVID-19. The sample was PBMCs or T cells enriched from blood (not recorded which). The chain employs TRBV11-3 and TRBJ1-3; 9 bases fit TRBD1. This CDR3 is CASSPDRGGNTIYF. CDR3 sequence (DNA): TGTGCCAGCAGCCCGGACAGGGGCGGAAACACCATATATTTT.